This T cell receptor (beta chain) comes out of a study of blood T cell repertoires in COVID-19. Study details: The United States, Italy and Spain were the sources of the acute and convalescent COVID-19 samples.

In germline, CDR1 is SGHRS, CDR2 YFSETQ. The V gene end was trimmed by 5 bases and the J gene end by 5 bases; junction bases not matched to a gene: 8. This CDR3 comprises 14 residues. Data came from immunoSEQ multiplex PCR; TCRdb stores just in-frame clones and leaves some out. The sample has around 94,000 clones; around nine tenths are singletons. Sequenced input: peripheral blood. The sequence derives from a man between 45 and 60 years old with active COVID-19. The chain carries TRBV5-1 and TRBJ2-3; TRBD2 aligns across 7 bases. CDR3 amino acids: CASRGLGGVDTQYF. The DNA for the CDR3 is TGCGCCAGCAGAGGACTAGGCGGTGTAGATACGCAGTATTTT.